This TCR beta chain was found in a study of T cells in Graves' hyperthyroidism and ophthalmopathy. The overall study: Peripheral blood draws took place at initial diagnosis, ahead of any treatment.

Patients showing uncontrolled infection, other autoimmune disease, pregnancy or lactation were ineligible. PBMCs were obtained from under 13 ml fresh peripheral blood. Ten or more counts support this clonotype. Regions amplified from RNA transcripts were the TCR beta CDR3 regions. During a first-round RT-PCR of the TCR CDR3, the HTBI primer set was used. TCRdb re-analysed the multiplex PCR reads in MiXCR, keeping a single row per CDR3 protein. The sample contains about 150,000 distinct CDR3 sequences, 22% of which appear only once. The CDR3 consists of 16 residues. Trimming left V 5 bases short and J 0 bases short, with 15 bases between. CDR1 and CDR2 from the germline V gene are MDHEN and SYDVKM.

V and J are TRBV28 and TRBJ2-3; the D gene could be TRBD1 or TRBD2 (5 bases each). This receptor was identified in a woman between 50 and 59 years old with Graves' hyperthyroidism that later progressed to Graves' ophthalmopathy. The sample was blood. As DNA, the CDR3 is TGTGCCAGCAGTCGTACCGGGACGTCCAGCACAGATACGCAGTATTTT. Protein sequence: CASSRTGTSSTDTQYF.